Listed below are T cell receptor beta chains from one sample, sequenced in a study of shared T cell receptors in the human thymus. Assay: immunoSEQ multiplex PCR; the TCRdb copy retains only in-frame clones and omits some. The sample contains 630,000 or so clones, over 75% of which appear only once. This sample also belongs to another study, concerning human thymus T cells.

The sequenced sample consisted of thymocytes. The receptors were sampled from a boy under three years old with a congenital heart defect. The CDR3 runs from the conserved cysteine through the conserved F or W. Each record gives: V gene, clone size, D gene, J gene, CDR3 protein, CDR3 DNA. A D gene is named only where the DNA matches it firmly. Clone size appears in some rows only: once, few, many, or a class for an expanded clone.

>TRBV27|.|TRBD1|TRBJ2-7
CASSLAQGYEQYF
TGTGCCAGCAGTTTGGCACAGGGGTACGAGCAGTACTTC
>TRBV7-9|.|.|TRBJ2-1
CASSDLGLDNEQFF
TGTGCCAGCAGCGATTTAGGACTTGACAATGAGCAGTTCTTC
>TRBV5-6|.|.|TRBJ1-2
CASSLKSPGSGYGYTF
TGTGCCAGCAGCTTGAAATCCCCGGGGTCAGGCTATGGCTACACCTTC
>TRBV5-1|.|TRBD2|TRBJ2-3
CASSLVPSGYTDTQYF
TGCGCCAGCAGCTTGGTCCCTAGCGGATACACAGATACGCAGTATTTT
>TRBV7-3|.|.|TRBJ2-1
CASSSNGELEQFF
TGTGCCAGCAGTTCGAACGGGGAGCTTGAGCAGTTCTTC
>TRBV7-4|.|.|TRBJ1-3
CASSFGTEPPYVWGRSGNTIYF
TGTGCCAGCAGCTTCGGAACTGAACCTCCATACGTATGGGGCCGCTCTGGAAACACCATATATTTT
>TRBV28|.|.|TRBJ1-5
CASSSQVNQPQHF
TGTGCCAGCAGTTCCCAGGTCAATCAGCCCCAGCATTTT
>TRBV2|.|.|TRBJ2-1
CASSPNGVGHNEQFF
TGTGCCAGCAGCCCAAACGGGGTAGGACACAATGAGCAGTTCTTC
>TRBV11-2|.|.|TRBJ1-4
CASSHGAGTNEKLFF
TGTGCCAGCAGCCATGGGGCAGGGACTAATGAAAAACTGTTTTTT
>TRBV19|.|.|TRBJ1-2
CASSNHLQGRDGYTF
TGTGCCAGTAGTAACCACCTACAGGGACGGGATGGCTACACCTTC
>TRBV12-5|.|.|TRBJ2-3
CASGLRRSGHRTDTQYF
TGTGCTAGTGGTTTGCGACGGTCAGGGCACAGGACAGATACGCAGTATTTT
>TRBV27|.|.|TRBJ2-7
CASSLGGGPPYEQYF
TGTGCCAGCAGTTTAGGCGGGGGCCCTCCCTACGAGCAGTACTTC
>TRBV30|.|TRBD2|TRBJ2-1
CAWSTSSGLPSYNEQFF
TGTGCCTGGAGTACCTCCTCGGGACTACCATCCTACAATGAGCAGTTCTTC
>TRBV11-2|.|TRBD1|TRBJ1-1
CASSLVRDRDTEAFF
TGTGCCAGCAGCTTAGTCCGGGACAGAGACACTGAAGCTTTCTTT
>TRBV28|.|TRBD2|TRBJ2-5
CASSLPTWASGSQETQYF
TGTGCCAGCAGTTTACCAACTTGGGCTAGCGGATCCCAAGAGACCCAGTACTTC
>TRBV6-5|.|TRBD1|TRBJ1-6
CASSYGTGGDSPLHF
TGTGCCAGCAGTTACGGGACAGGGGGAGATTCACCCCTCCACTTT
>TRBV10-1|.|TRBD2|TRBJ2-7
CASSEFRTSGSYEQYF
TGCGCCAGCAGTGAGTTTCGGACTAGCGGCTCCTACGAGCAGTACTTC
>TRBV10-3|few|TRBD1|TRBJ2-7
CAISEPGQGYEQYF
TGTGCCATCAGTGAACCGGGACAGGGCTACGAGCAGTACTTC
>TRBV29-1|.|.|TRBJ2-7
CSVSRGNPYEQYF
TGCAGCGTTTCCCGCGGAAACCCCTACGAGCAGTACTTC
>TRBV11-2|.|TRBD1|TRBJ2-4
CASSLGTGGSIQYF
TGTGCCAGCAGCCTCGGGACAGGGGGTAGCATTCAGTACTTC
>TRBV28|.|TRBD1|TRBJ1-2
CAASQGADYGYTF
TGTGCCGCCTCTCAGGGGGCAGACTATGGCTACACCTTC
>TRBV4-3|.|.|TRBJ2-7
CASSQEIALSSYEQYF
TGCGCCAGCAGCCAAGAAATAGCGCTGAGCTCCTACGAGCAGTACTTC
>TRBV12-5|.|.|TRBJ2-5
CASGLGPRETQYF
TGTGCTAGTGGTTTGGGCCCTAGGGAGACCCAGTACTTC
>TRBV28|.|.|TRBJ2-5
CASIGGGRPVGETQYF
TGTGCCAGCATTGGCGGGGGCCGTCCCGTGGGAGAGACCCAGTACTTC
>TRBV27|.|.|TRBJ1-5
CASSQGGDDSNQPQHF
TGTGCCAGCAGTCAAGGAGGGGACGATAGCAATCAGCCCCAGCATTTT
>TRBV11-2|few|.|TRBJ2-2
CASSLSFYGNTGELFF
TGTGCCAGCAGCTTAAGTTTCTACGGTAACACCGGGGAGCTGTTTTTT
>TRBV27|.|.|TRBJ1-2
CATRQPSGGYTF
TGTGCCACCCGACAGCCCTCCGGGGGCTACACCTTC
>TRBV5-1|.|.|TRBJ2-2
CASGRGPGPGELFF
TGCGCCAGCGGCAGGGGCCCCGGTCCCGGGGAGCTGTTTTTT
>TRBV27|.|.|TRBJ2-5
CASNLSEGGTQYF
TGTGCCAGCAATTTATCCGAGGGTGGGACCCAGTACTTC
>TRBV5-3|.|.|TRBJ1-2
CARSFGRGRHYGYTF
TGTGCCAGAAGCTTTGGGAGGGGACGACACTATGGCTACACCTTC
>TRBV7-3|.|.|TRBJ1-1
CASSLRVGGNTEAFF
TGTGCCAGCAGCTTAAGGGTCGGGGGGAACACTGAAGCTTTCTTT
>TRBV9|.|TRBD2|TRBJ2-2
CASSAGRLTRSGGRWAGELFF
TGTGCCAGCAGCGCCGGAAGGCTGACTAGGTCGGGGGGTCGATGGGCCGGGGAGCTGTTTTTT
>TRBV5-6|.|.|TRBJ2-5
CASSLDGLQETQYF
TGTGCCAGCAGCTTGGATGGCTTGCAAGAGACCCAGTACTTC